The 15 T cell receptor beta chains in this list originate from one sample, sequenced in a study of blood T cell repertoires in COVID-19. The repertoire was sequenced with immunoSEQ multiplex PCR; TCRdb's copy has only in-frame clones and lacks some. The sample holds 250,000 to 300,000 clones, around 89% seen once. What was sequenced was peripheral blood. The source is a woman in her 30s who had recovered from COVID-19.

The chain uses TRBV6-2 or TRBV6-3 and TRBJ2-5, with D perhaps matching TRBD2 (5 bases). This CDR3 is 13 amino acids long. V was shortened by 3 bases and J by 5 bases, with 10 bases between the two germline ends. Per germline, CDR1 MNHEY and CDR2 SVGEGT. The CDR3 region is CASSYSERETQYF. In nucleotides, the CDR3 is TGTGCCAGCAGTTATAGCGAACGGGAGACCCAGTACTTC.

V usage is TRBV9 and J usage is TRBJ2-5; the match to TRBD1 covers 7 bases. Germline V gene data show CDR1 as SGDLS and CDR2 as YYNGEE. V lost 4 bases, J lost 5 bases, and 17 bases stayed unmatched. The CDR3 contains 17 residues. As DNA, the CDR3 is TGTGCCAGCAGCCCGGGACAGAGGTCTGCCAGCGTCGAGACCCAGTACTTC. Translated, it gives CASSPGQRSASVETQYF. The complete variable domain, with remaining parts taken from reference TRBV9 and TRBJ2-5, reads DSGVTQTPKHLITATGQRVTLRCSPRSGDLSVYWYQQSLDQGLQFLIQYYNGEERAKGNILERFSAQQFPDLHSELNLSSLELGDSALYFCASSPGQRSASVETQYFGPGTRLLVL.

Comment on this clone: At one end, the junction sequence differs from germline, possibly due to a read error. The V and J genes are TRBV7-9 and TRBJ2-2; D is undetermined. Germline V gene sequence: CDR1 SEHNR, CDR2 FQNEAQ (reference sequence). The CDR3 runs 18 residues. CDR3 in DNA: TGTGCCAGCAGCTCGTCAGCTTTTCGACTCACGAAAACCGGGGAGCTGTTTTTT. Protein: CASSSSAFRLTKTGELFF.

The V and J genes are TRBV2 and TRBJ2-7, with 7 bases identical to TRBD1. Germline CDR1 SNHLY, CDR2 FYNNEI. The V gene end was trimmed by 3 bases and the J gene end by 5 bases; junction bases not matched to a gene: 4. The CDR3 totals 13 residues. CDR3 DNA sequence: TGTGCCAGCAGTGAGATGACAGGGAACGAGCAGTACTTC. Translating it yields CASSEMTGNEQYF.

The J gene is TRBJ1-2, the V gene TRBV7-3; 10 positions match TRBD1. CDR3 length equals 16 residues. Germline CDR1 and CDR2: SGHTA and FQGTGA. Trimming at V came to 5 bases and at J to 4 bases, leaving 10 bases not matched to a gene. The DNA of the CDR3 is TGTGCCAGCAGCACGGGACAGGGGAGCATTTCCTATGGCTACACCTTC. Translating it yields CASSTGQGSISYGYTF.

The genes are TRBV2 and TRBJ2-1; 8 nucleotides agree with TRBD2. CDR1 is SNHLY and CDR2 is FYNNEI in the germline V gene. V was clipped by 1 base and J by 9 bases; unmatched bases: 2. The CDR3 runs 13 residues. CDR3 coding DNA: TGTGCCAGCAGTGAAGTCCGGGAGGGTGAGCAGTTCTTC. It translates to CASSEVREGEQFF.

The rearrangement uses TRBV6-5 and TRBJ2-7; possibly TRBD1 for D (7 bases). Trimming left V 5 bases short and J 4 bases short, with 15 bases between. CDR1 MNHEY and CDR2 SVGAGI come from the germline V gene. The CDR3 runs to 14 residues. The CDR3 nucleotides read TGTGCCAGCAGTAGACAGGGAGGCCCATACGAGCAGTACTTC. It codes for CASSRQGGPYEQYF.

For the CDR3, the DNA is TGTGCCAGCAGCACCAGTTCTAGACCCCACGAGCAGTACTTC. As protein: CASSTSSRPHEQYF. The V and J genes are TRBV5-4 and TRBJ2-7; D gene ambiguous. Germline values: CDR1 SGHNT, CDR2 YYREEE (reference sequence). CDR3 length: 14 amino acids. V lost 4 bases and J 5 bases, leaving 16 bases between the germline ends.

The V gene is TRBV28, the J gene TRBJ1-5; 7 bases line up with TRBD1. Germline trimming cut 5 bases from V and 2 bases from J; bases unmatched to any gene: 6. The CDR3 sequence is 15 residues long. Looked up from germline, CDR1 is MDHEN and CDR2 is SYDVKM. The CDR3 bases are TGTGCCAGCAGTCCTAACACAGGGGGCAATCAGCCCCAGCATTTT. It specifies CASSPNTGGNQPQHF. The full variable domain, completed using reference TRBV28 and TRBJ1-5, is DVKVTQSSRYLVKRTGEKVFLECVQDMDHENMFWYRQDPGLGLRLIYFSYDVKMKEKGDIPEGYSVSREKKERFSLILESASTNQTSMYLCASSPNTGGNQPQHFGDGTRLSIL.

The CDR3 DNA reads TGTGCCAGCAGCGTAGATAGCGGGAACTCCTACAATGAGCAGTTCTTC. This sequence encodes CASSVDSGNSYNEQFF. The V gene is TRBV9, the J gene TRBJ2-1, with 8 bases matching TRBD2. Germline assignment: CDR1 SGDLS and CDR2 YYNGEE. The CDR3 extends over 16 amino acids. Trimming at V came to 0 bases and at J to 0 bases, leaving 2 bases not matched to a gene.

V gene TRBV6-1 combines with J gene TRBJ2-1, with 7 bases identical to TRBD2. This CDR3 is 14 amino acids long. The trim removed 1 base at V and 4 bases at J, leaving 1 base unmatched. Germline CDR1 and CDR2: MNHNS and SASEGT. CDR3 in DNA: TGTGCCAGCAGTGAAGGTAGCGGGTACAATGAGCAGTTCTTC. It is translated as CASSEGSGYNEQFF.

This clone was counted ten times or more. The chain employs TRBV28 and TRBJ1-1; tentative D call: TRBD1 (6 bases). The CDR3 covers 14 residues. Germline V CDR1 and CDR2: MDHEN, SYDVKM. V lost 5 bases and J lost 4, with 14 bases in between. Here the CDR3 reads CASSVQGLSTEAFF. For the CDR3, the DNA is TGTGCCAGCAGTGTACAGGGCTTGAGCACTGAAGCTTTCTTT.

The chain carries TRBV27 and TRBJ2-3; D unclear. Looked up from germline, CDR1 is MNHEY and CDR2 is SMNVEV (reference sequence). V was pared by 5 bases and J by 0 bases, with 6 bases between. The CDR3 is made up of 13 amino acids. CDR3 DNA: TGTGCCAGCAGTGCTACTAGCACAGATACGCAGTATTTT. Its translation is CASSATSTDTQYF.

This chain joins TRBV18 and TRBJ2-2; 9 bases fit TRBD1. Germline assignment: CDR1 KGHSH and CDR2 LQKENI. The CDR3 runs to 16 residues. J was trimmed by 3 bases and V by 1 base; bases with no gene match: 3. The chain's CDR3 is CASSPLGTGYTGELFF. In DNA form, the CDR3 reads TGTGCCAGCTCACCACTGGGGACAGGGTACACCGGGGAGCTGTTTTTT.

The chain is built from TRBV14 and TRBJ1-1; D is unresolved. Germline V lookup: CDR1 SGHDN, CDR2 FVKESK. With 7 bases removed from V and 1 base from J, the gap between germline ends came to 13 bases. The CDR3 runs 14 residues. The CDR3 spells CASNRENRNTEAFF. The CDR3 bases are TGTGCCAGCAATAGGGAGAACCGGAACACTGAAGCTTTCTTT.